This T cell receptor beta chain was identified in a study of blood T cell repertoires in COVID-19. Authors' processing steps: Scientists estimated how many nucleated cells there were by amplifying reference gene primers. Repertoires were generated with immunoSEQ multiplex PCR, while TCRdb's copy carries only in-frame clones and drops some. That table is the source of V, J and clone size, and D and trimming were worked out from the DNA. The table records 200,000 to 250,000 clones, about four fifths of them present only once. Germline-derived CDR1 and CDR2 are MNHEY and SVGAGI. The length of the CDR3 is 15 residues. Trimming cost V 3 bases and J 2 bases; bases outside gene matches: 5. Those enrolled, adults aged about 18 to 89 years, came from under 25 US areas. Self-reported history from a screening survey and questionnaire set each donor's cohort. In Cohort 3, a recovered donor had either two negative PCRs, clearance, or symptom resolution.

The V gene is TRBV6-5, the J gene TRBJ2-3; TRBD1 matches 7 bases. The origin of this receptor is a woman between 40 and 50 years old who had recovered from COVID-19. The sample comprised PBMCs or T cells enriched from blood (not recorded which). The CDR3 here is CASSYRTGLTDTQYF. Written as DNA, the CDR3 is TGTGCCAGCAGTTATAGGACAGGACTCACAGATACGCAGTATTTT.